What follows are 11 T cell receptor beta chains derived from one specimen sequenced in a study of spatial heterogeneity in lung cancer. TCRdb fed the 5' RACE reads into MiXCR, producing one record per CDR3 protein. The data hold around 63,000 distinct CDR3 sequences, with approximately 6% observed a single time. Time point in this sample: sample taken at primary tumor resection. This specimen was PBMCs, taken at surgery. The receptors were sampled from a female donor with early-stage non-small cell lung cancer.

This sequence joins TRBV11-2 and TRBJ2-1; TRBD2 aligns across 7 bases. The CDR3 has 14 amino acids. Germline V gives CDR1 SGHAT, CDR2 FQNNGV. V lost 1 base to trimming and J lost 8 bases; unmatched junction nucleotides: 5. CDR3 protein: CASSLAGGFDEQFF. The CDR3 DNA reads as TGTGCCAGCAGCTTAGCGGGAGGCTTCGATGAGCAGTTCTTC.

In this sample, this clonotype turned up many times. The rearrangement uses TRBV3-1 and TRBJ2-1; 7 nucleotides agree with TRBD2. The CDR3 spans 19 residues. After removal of 1 base from V and 0 bases from J, the junction contained 12 bases not matched to a gene. Per the germline V gene, CDR1 is LGHDT and CDR2 is YNNKEL (reference sequence). CDR3 nucleotides: TGTGCCAGCAGCCAAGCAGGAGCTAGCGGTCGAAGCTCCTACAATGAGCAGTTCTTC. Protein sequence: CASSQAGASGRSSYNEQFF.

This clonotype is labeled medium-sized. CDR3 in DNA: TGTGCCAGCAGTTTAGGCAGGGGTAGCATCTACGAGCAGTACTTC. Encoded protein: CASSLGRGSIYEQYF. The chain uses TRBV28 and TRBJ2-7, with D possibly TRBD1 on 6 matching bases. The CDR3 loop spans 15 amino acids. CDR1 and CDR2 (germline): MDHEN, SYDVKM. V lost 2 bases to trimming and J lost 3 bases, with 14 bases between them.

There are many counts of this clonotype. V is TRBV7-9 and J is TRBJ2-7; D not resolved. V shed 2 bases and J shed 2 bases, with 7 bases lying between them. Germline CDR1 and CDR2: SEHNR and FQNEAQ (reference sequence). CDR3 size: 13 residues. As DNA, the CDR3 is TGTGCCAGCAGCTTACAGCAGACCTACGAGCAGTACTTC. The encoded protein is CASSLQQTYEQYF.

The J gene is TRBJ2-2, the V gene TRBV9; D is undetermined. CDR1 is SGDLS, CDR2 YYNGEE, per germline. The CDR3 sequence is 14 residues long. V gave up 6 bases and J gave up 0 bases, with 9 bases separating them. The CDR3 DNA is TGTGCCAGCAAAGCGCGAACGAACACCGGGGAGCTGTTTTTT. As protein: CASKARTNTGELFF.

The V gene is TRBV20-1, the J gene TRBJ1-1; no firm D call. With 0 bases removed from V and 0 bases from J, the gap between germline ends came to 14 bases. The CDR3 consists of 16 residues. From germline, CDR1 is DFQATT and CDR2 SNEGSKA (reference sequence). CDR3 bases: TGCAGTGCTAGAGATGGATGGATGAGAATGAACACTGAAGCTTTCTTT. Its protein product is CSARDGWMRMNTEAFF.

This clonotype occurred many times. V is TRBV18 and J is TRBJ2-7, with D possibly TRBD2 on 5 matching bases. The CDR3 sequence is 18 residues long. V lost 2 bases, J lost 0 bases, and 20 bases lay in between. Germline V lookup: CDR1 KGHSH, CDR2 LQKENI. CDR3 sequence (DNA): TGTGCCAGCTCACCAGGGTTTCCGGATGAGGGCAGCTCCTACGAGCAGTACGTC. Translation: CASSPGFPDEGSSYEQYV.

This clonotype was observed a handful of times. The V call is TRBV3-1, the J call TRBJ2-7; 10 bases are shared with TRBD1. CDR1 is LGHDT, CDR2 YNNKEL, per germline (reference sequence). V was clipped by 1 base and J by 6 bases; unmatched bases: 3. The CDR3 sequence is 14 residues long. CDR3 bases: TGTGCCAGCAGCCAAGTGACAGGGGGCGTCGAGCAGTACTTC. This gives the protein CASSQVTGGVEQYF.

This clonotype appeared many times. The chain is built from TRBV7-8 and TRBJ1-1, with unresolved D. The germline CDR1 and CDR2 sequences are SGHVS and FQNEAQ. The CDR3 contains 13 residues. V lost 3 bases and J 1 base, leaving 6 bases between the germline ends. CDR3 nucleotides: TGTGCCAGCAGCTTGATGACGAACACTGAAGCTTTCTTT. Its translation is CASSLMTNTEAFF.

This clonotype came up a few times. The CDR3, as DNA: TGTGCCAGCACCCACGATTTCAATCAGCCCCAGCATTTT. It codes for CASTHDFNQPQHF. The chain links TRBV6-2 or TRBV6-3 to TRBJ1-5; D is unclear. This CDR3 is 13 amino acids long. Germline V gene sequence: CDR1 MNHEY, CDR2 SVGEGT. Trimming pared 7 bases from V and 3 bases from J, leaving 10 bases between.

This clonotype was observed at least ten times. The chain combines TRBV7-9 with TRBJ2-3; D not resolved. Trimming cost V 5 bases and J 0 bases, with 9 bases left between them. CDR1 SEHNR and CDR2 FQNEAQ come from the germline V gene (reference sequence). The CDR3 covers 14 residues. The CDR3 coding sequence is TGTGCCAGCAGCCCATTCCCTAGCACAGATACGCAGTATTTT. Residues: CASSPFPSTDTQYF.